These 24 T cell receptor beta chains share one sample of origin, sequenced in a study of blood T cell repertoires in COVID-19. Sequencing used immunoSEQ multiplex PCR; TCRdb keeps in-frame clones, though not all of them. The table has tens of thousands of clones, 80% seen once. Sequencing was performed on peripheral blood. The receptors were gathered from a human donor in a cohort sampled during active COVID-19.

V gene TRBV5-1 combines with J gene TRBJ2-5; D is unresolved. The V end lost 0 bases, the J end lost 5 bases, and 11 bases lay between the germline ends. The CDR3 is 14 residues long. From germline, CDR1 is SGHRS and CDR2 YFSETQ. CDR3 bases: TGCGCCAGCAGCTTGGGGGCAGTCAGGGAGACCCAGTACTTC. It codes for CASSLGAVRETQYF. Filled out from reference TRBV5-1 and TRBJ2-5, the complete variable domain reads KAGVTQTPRYLIKTRGQQVTLSCSPISGHRSVSWYQQTPGQGLQFLFEYFSETQRNKGNFPGRFSGRQFSNSRSEMNVSTLELGDSALYLCASSLGAVRETQYFGPGTRLLVL.

V is TRBV5-4 and J is TRBJ2-5, with 7 positions matching TRBD1. The V gene end was trimmed by 1 base and the J gene end by 4 bases; junction bases not matched to a gene: 4. The germline gives CDR1 SGHNT, CDR2 YYREEE (reference sequence). CDR3 length: 14 residues. The CDR3 is CASSLRQGGETQYF. The CDR3 DNA reads TGTGCCAGCAGCTTGAGACAGGGTGGAGAGACCCAGTACTTC.

J is TRBJ2-3 and V is TRBV14; possibly TRBD1 for D (7 bases). The CDR3 covers 23 residues. V was trimmed by 0 bases and J by 0 bases, leaving 31 bases between them. Per germline, CDR1 SGHDN and CDR2 FVKESK. CDR3 sequence (DNA): TGTGCCAGCAGCCAAGATGCGGGGCGGGACAGTGGGTTGTGGGGGACTAGCACAGATACGCAGTATTTT. Its translation: CASSQDAGRDSGLWGTSTDTQYF.

The chain combines TRBV6-5 with TRBJ2-7; 8 bases are a match to TRBD2. V trimming: 5 bases; J trimming: 7 bases; junction bases outside the gene matches: 4. Germline lookup yields CDR1 MNHEY and CDR2 SVGAGI. The CDR3 extends over 12 amino acids. CDR3 residues: CASSPGGIEQYV. CDR3 nucleotide sequence: TGTGCCAGCAGTCCGGGGGGGATAGAGCAGTACGTC.

V usage is TRBV11-3 and J usage is TRBJ2-6; possibly TRBD1 for D (6 bases). V lost 3 bases and J lost 2, with 8 bases in between. The CDR3 is 15 amino acids. Germline V gives CDR1 SGHNT, CDR2 YENEEA. The CDR3 DNA reads as TGTGCCAGCAGCTTCGAGGGGGCTGGGGCCAACGTCCTGACTTTC. Protein product: CASSFEGAGANVLTF.

The chain employs TRBV5-4 and TRBJ2-1; TRBD2 matches at 10 bases. The CDR3 contains 15 residues. Germline CDR1 reads SGHNT; CDR2 reads YYREEE (reference sequence). The J segment lost 3 bases and the V segment lost 3 bases, leaving 3 bases of the junction unmatched. The CDR3 nucleotides are TGTGCCAGCAGCTCAAGCGGGAGGGGCTACAATGAGCAGTTCTTC. Encoded protein: CASSSSGRGYNEQFF.

Remarks on this clone: The junction departs from germline at one end; a sequencing error may be responsible. V is TRBV6-5 and J is TRBJ1-1; 11 nucleotides match TRBD1. Germline V gene lookup returns CDR1 MNHEY and CDR2 SVGAGI. The CDR3 has 15 amino acids. Here the CDR3 DNA reads TGTGCCAGCAGCCGGGCCGGGACAGGGGGTGTCAGCTCTGTGTTT. This sequence encodes CASSRAGTGGVSSVF.

The chain is built from TRBV19 and TRBJ1-2; D gene unclear. Germline values: CDR1 LNHDA, CDR2 SQIVND (reference sequence). V lost 3 bases and J lost 8, with 13 bases in between. The CDR3 is made up of 13 amino acids. CDR3 bases: TGTGCCAGTAGTATGATGTCCGGGGTAGGCTACACCTTC. Translation: CASSMMSGVGYTF.

The chain recombines TRBV30 with TRBJ2-1; 11 bases match TRBD2. This CDR3 contains 15 residues. Germline CDR1 is GTSNPN and CDR2 is SVGIG (reference sequence). With V trimmed by 3 bases and J by 9 bases, 10 bases remained unmatched. In nucleotides, the CDR3 is TGTGCCTGGAGCGGACACGGGCTAGCGGGAGGTGAGCAGTTCTTC. Protein sequence: CAWSGHGLAGGEQFF.

The table lists this clone with a few counts. The rearrangement joins TRBV18 to TRBJ2-5, with TRBD1 matching over 7 bases. The germline V gene encodes CDR1 KGHSH and CDR2 LQKENI. V dropped 4 bases and J dropped 3; count of bases not matched to a gene: 2. This CDR3 has 13 residues. The CDR3 region is CASSLGQKETQYF. The DNA of the CDR3 is TGTGCCAGCTCACTGGGACAGAAAGAGACCCAGTACTTC. The variable domain in full, with the rest retrieved from reference TRBV18 and TRBJ2-5, is NAGVMQNPRHLVRRRGQEARLRCSPMKGHSHVYWYRQLPEEGLKFMVYLQKENIIDESGMPKERFSAEFPKEGPSILRIQQVVRGDSAAYFCASSLGQKETQYFGPGTRLLVL.

V and J are TRBV7-2 and TRBJ2-5, with 12 positions matching TRBD2. This CDR3 contains 18 residues. The junction had 17 bases not matched to a gene; V was cut back by 7 bases and J by 5 bases. CDR1 SGHTA and CDR2 FQGNSA come from the germline V gene. The CDR3 loop reads CASTGDGLAGGLSETQYF. CDR3 nucleotide sequence: TGTGCCAGCACCGGGGACGGTCTAGCGGGAGGGTTATCGGAGACCCAGTACTTC.

The V and J genes are TRBV27 and TRBJ1-4, with 9 positions matching TRBD1. V lost 3 bases, J lost 4 bases, and 15 bases stayed unmatched. Germline CDR1 MNHEY, CDR2 SMNVEV (reference sequence). The CDR3 consists of 19 residues. Written as DNA, the CDR3 is TGTGCCAGCAGTTTCCTACGTCCAAGTCCGGGACAGGGTAATGAAAAACTGTTTTTT. It translates to CASSFLRPSPGQGNEKLFF.

The chain is built from TRBV27 and TRBJ2-3, with TRBD2 as a possible D gene (5 bases). CDR3 size: 15 residues. Germline V gene data show CDR1 as MNHEY and CDR2 as SMNVEV (reference sequence). V shed 0 bases and J shed 4 bases, with 11 bases lying between them. The CDR3 reads CASSLSIRDSDTQYF. In DNA form, the CDR3 reads TGTGCCAGCAGTTTATCGATCCGGGATTCAGATACGCAGTATTTT.

The gene calls are TRBV11-3 and TRBJ2-1, with 9 bases matching TRBD1. The germline CDR1 and CDR2 sequences are SGHNT and YENEEA. CDR3 length: 15 amino acids. With 5 bases clipped from V and 1 base from J, the junction kept 3 bases outside the gene matches. In nucleotides, the CDR3 is TGTGCCAGCAGCCCGGACAGGGGTTCCTACAATGAGCAGTTCTTC. It specifies CASSPDRGSYNEQFF.

This sequence joins TRBV29-1 and TRBJ1-1; 8 bases line up with TRBD1. The CDR3 spans 14 residues. Germline V gene lookup returns CDR1 SQVTM and CDR2 ANQGSEA. With V trimmed by 3 bases and J by 6 bases, 9 bases remained unmatched. CDR3 in amino acids: CSVEGLQGGSEAFF. CDR3 bases: TGCAGCGTTGAGGGGTTACAGGGGGGGTCTGAAGCTTTCTTT.

CDR3 amino acids: CSVERRGTNTGELFF. The CDR3 region has the DNA TGCAGCGTTGAACGACGGGGGACGAACACCGGGGAGCTGTTTTTT. The chain combines TRBV29-1 with TRBJ2-2, with D possibly matching TRBD2 (6 bases). Germline values: CDR1 SQVTM, CDR2 ANQGSEA. The CDR3 runs to 15 residues. The V gene lost 2 bases and the J gene lost 0 bases, with 10 bases spanning the gap.

The CDR3 sequence is CASRREQGRGNNEQFF. CDR3 nucleotides: TGTGCCAGCAGACGGGAACAGGGGAGAGGGAACAATGAGCAGTTCTTC. The genes are TRBV2 and TRBJ2-1; TRBD1 agrees at 7 bases. Trimming at V came to 6 bases and at J to 5 bases, leaving 13 bases not matched to a gene. The length of the CDR3 is 16 residues. Germline CDR1 SNHLY, CDR2 FYNNEI.

The chain links TRBV2 to TRBJ2-4; 10 bases fit TRBD1. Germline CDR1 is SNHLY and CDR2 is FYNNEI. The CDR3 loop spans 16 amino acids. Trimming removed 4 bases from V and 7 bases from J; junction bases left unmatched: 10. The CDR3 region has the DNA TGTGCCAGCAGTGCTAGGCCGGGACAGGGGAAGAACATTCAGTACTTC. This codes for CASSARPGQGKNIQYF.

V usage is TRBV19 and J usage is TRBJ1-1; D not resolved. Trimming shortened V by 5 bases and J by 4 bases, and 11 bases separated the two germline ends. The CDR3 loop spans 13 amino acids. The V gene's germline CDR1 is LNHDA and CDR2 SQIVND (reference sequence). The CDR3 spells CASSARERTEAFF. In DNA form, the CDR3 reads TGTGCCAGTAGTGCGCGGGAGCGCACTGAAGCTTTCTTT.

This chain uses TRBV6-5 with TRBJ2-1; tentative D call: TRBD2 (6 bases). This CDR3 region has 15 residues. V was trimmed by 6 bases and J by 5 bases, leaving 17 bases between them. The germline CDR1 and CDR2 sequences are MNHEY and SVGAGI. CDR3 nucleotides: TGTGCCAGCAGACACCAGGAGGGGATCCACAATGAGCAGTTCTTC. Protein product: CASRHQEGIHNEQFF.

V is TRBV2 and J is TRBJ1-5; TRBD1 is a possible D gene (6 bases). The CDR3 contains 13 residues. From germline, CDR1 is SNHLY and CDR2 FYNNEI. V gave up 7 bases and J gave up 2 bases, with 9 bases separating them. Written as DNA, the CDR3 is TGTGCCAGCAACAGGGAAGGCAATCAGCCCCAGCATTTT. This translates into CASNREGNQPQHF.

The chain joins TRBV9 to TRBJ2-1; maybe TRBD2 (6 bases). CDR3 size: 15 residues. Per germline, CDR1 SGDLS and CDR2 YYNGEE. The germline V and J ends were trimmed by 1 base and 0 bases, with 8 bases remaining between them. This CDR3 reads CASSVFSGSYNEQFF. The CDR3 nucleotides read TGTGCCAGCAGCGTATTTAGCGGCTCCTACAATGAGCAGTTCTTC. Full variable domain (remainder filled in from reference TRBV9 and TRBJ2-1): DSGVTQTPKHLITATGQRVTLRCSPRSGDLSVYWYQQSLDQGLQFLIQYYNGEERAKGNILERFSAQQFPDLHSELNLSSLELGDSALYFCASSVFSGSYNEQFFGPGTRLTVL.

At least ten counts were recorded for this clone. This sequence joins TRBV24-1 and TRBJ1-1; TRBD1 is a possible D gene (5 bases). This CDR3 contains 12 residues. Germline CDR1 KGHDR, CDR2 SFDVKD. V dropped 2 bases and J dropped 11 bases, with 11 bases sitting between them. DNA for the CDR3: TGTGCCACCAGTGATTCGGGGGGTTGGGCTTTCTTT. This gives the protein CATSDSGGWAFF.

The rearrangement joins TRBV6-2 or TRBV6-3 to TRBJ1-1, with D perhaps matching TRBD1 (6 bases). The CDR3 is 14 amino acids. The germline V gene encodes CDR1 MNHEY and CDR2 SVGEGT. V was trimmed by 5 bases and J by 6 bases, leaving 16 bases between them. The CDR3 bases are TGTGCCAGCAGTGCCAGGGGAGGGGTGGCTGAAGCTTTCTTT. Amino acids: CASSARGGVAEAFF.